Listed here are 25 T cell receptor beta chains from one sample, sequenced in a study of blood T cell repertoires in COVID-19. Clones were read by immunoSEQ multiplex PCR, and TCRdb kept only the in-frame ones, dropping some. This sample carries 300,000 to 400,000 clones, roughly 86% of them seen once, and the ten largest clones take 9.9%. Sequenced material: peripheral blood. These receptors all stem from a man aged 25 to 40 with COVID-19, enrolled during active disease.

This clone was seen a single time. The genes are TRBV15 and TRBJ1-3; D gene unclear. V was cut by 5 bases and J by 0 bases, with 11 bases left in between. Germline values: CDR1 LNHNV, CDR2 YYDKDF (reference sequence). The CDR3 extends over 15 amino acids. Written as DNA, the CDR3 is TGTGCCACCAGCGTTCGACTGAGCTCTGGAAACACCATATATTTT. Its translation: CATSVRLSSGNTIYF.

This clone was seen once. CDR3 residues: CASSRTGQGGNSPLHF. In DNA form, the CDR3 reads TGTGCCAGCAGCCGAACCGGACAGGGGGGTAATTCACCCCTCCACTTT. V and J are TRBV27 and TRBJ1-6; TRBD1 agrees at 10 bases. CDR3 size: 16 residues. Losses at the gene ends were 6 bases for V and 6 bases for J; bases not matched to a gene: 8. The germline gives CDR1 MNHEY, CDR2 SMNVEV (reference sequence).

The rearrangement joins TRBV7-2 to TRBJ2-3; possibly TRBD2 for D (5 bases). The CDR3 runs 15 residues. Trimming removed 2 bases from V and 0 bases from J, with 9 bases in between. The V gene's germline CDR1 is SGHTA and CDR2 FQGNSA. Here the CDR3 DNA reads TGTGCCAGCAGCTTATTCGGGGTCAGCACAGATACGCAGTATTTT. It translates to CASSLFGVSTDTQYF.

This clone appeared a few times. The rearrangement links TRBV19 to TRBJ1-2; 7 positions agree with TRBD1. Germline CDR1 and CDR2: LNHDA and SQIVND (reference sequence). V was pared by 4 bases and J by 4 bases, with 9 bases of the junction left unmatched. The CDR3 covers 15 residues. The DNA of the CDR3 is TGTGCCAGTAGTAACGACAGGGTAGGGCCCTATGGCTACACCTTC. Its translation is CASSNDRVGPYGYTF.

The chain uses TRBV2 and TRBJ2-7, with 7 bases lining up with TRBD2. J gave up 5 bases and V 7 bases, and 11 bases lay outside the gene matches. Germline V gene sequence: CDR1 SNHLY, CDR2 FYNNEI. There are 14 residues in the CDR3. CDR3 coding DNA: TGTGCCAGCAAGATGGGGAGGGACCTCCACGAGCAGTACTTC. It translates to CASKMGRDLHEQYF.

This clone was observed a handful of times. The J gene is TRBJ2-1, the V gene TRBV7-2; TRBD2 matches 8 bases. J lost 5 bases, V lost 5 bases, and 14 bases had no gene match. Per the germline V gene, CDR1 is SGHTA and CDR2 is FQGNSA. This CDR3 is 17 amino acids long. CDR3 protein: CASSKWGREEANNEQFF. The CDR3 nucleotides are TGTGCCAGCAGCAAATGGGGGCGGGAGGAAGCGAACAATGAGCAGTTCTTC.

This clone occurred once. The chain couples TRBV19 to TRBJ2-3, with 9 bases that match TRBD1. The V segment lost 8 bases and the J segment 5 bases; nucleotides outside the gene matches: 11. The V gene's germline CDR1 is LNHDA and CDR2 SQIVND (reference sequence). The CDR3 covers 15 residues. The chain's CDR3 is CASLPGTGKVDTQYF. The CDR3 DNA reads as TGTGCCAGTTTACCCGGGACAGGGAAGGTAGATACGCAGTATTTT.

The CDR3 reads CASSPGGLWGYTF. CDR3 nucleotide sequence: TGTGCCAGCAGCCCGGGGGGACTATGGGGCTACACCTTC. J is TRBJ1-2 and V is TRBV6-5; D perhaps matches TRBD1 (5 bases). Trimming stripped 6 bases from V and 8 bases from J, with 16 bases between. Germline CDR1 and CDR2: MNHEY and SVGAGI. This CDR3 has 13 amino acids.

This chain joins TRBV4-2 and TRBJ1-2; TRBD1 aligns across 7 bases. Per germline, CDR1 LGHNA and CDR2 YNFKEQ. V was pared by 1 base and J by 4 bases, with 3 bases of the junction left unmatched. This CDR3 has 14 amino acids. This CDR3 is CASSQGWDSYGYTF. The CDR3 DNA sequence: TGTGCCAGCAGCCAAGGATGGGACAGCTATGGCTACACCTTC.

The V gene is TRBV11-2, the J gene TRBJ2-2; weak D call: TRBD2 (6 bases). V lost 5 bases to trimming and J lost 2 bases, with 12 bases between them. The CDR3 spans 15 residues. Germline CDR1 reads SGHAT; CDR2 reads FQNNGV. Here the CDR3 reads CASSRRVVNTGELFF. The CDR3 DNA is TGTGCCAGCAGCCGGAGGGTCGTAAACACCGGGGAGCTGTTTTTT.

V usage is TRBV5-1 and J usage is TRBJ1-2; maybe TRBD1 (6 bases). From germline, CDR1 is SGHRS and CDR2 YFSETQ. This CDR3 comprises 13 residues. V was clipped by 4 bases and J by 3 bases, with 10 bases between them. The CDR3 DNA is TGCGCCAGCAGCCGAGAGGGGGACTATGGCTACACCTTC. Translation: CASSREGDYGYTF.

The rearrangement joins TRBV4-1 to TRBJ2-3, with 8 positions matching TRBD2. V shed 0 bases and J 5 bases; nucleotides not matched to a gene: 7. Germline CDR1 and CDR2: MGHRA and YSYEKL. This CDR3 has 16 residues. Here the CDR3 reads CASSQDGGGIRDTQYF. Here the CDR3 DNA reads TGCGCCAGCAGCCAAGACGGGGGGGGCATCAGAGATACGCAGTATTTT.

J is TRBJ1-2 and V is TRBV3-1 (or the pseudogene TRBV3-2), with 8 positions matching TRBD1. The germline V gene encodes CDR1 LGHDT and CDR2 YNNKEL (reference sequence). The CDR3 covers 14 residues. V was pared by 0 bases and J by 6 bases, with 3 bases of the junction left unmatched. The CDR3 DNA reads TGTGCCAGCAGCCAAGAACAGGGGGTAAATGGCTACACCTTC. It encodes CASSQEQGVNGYTF.

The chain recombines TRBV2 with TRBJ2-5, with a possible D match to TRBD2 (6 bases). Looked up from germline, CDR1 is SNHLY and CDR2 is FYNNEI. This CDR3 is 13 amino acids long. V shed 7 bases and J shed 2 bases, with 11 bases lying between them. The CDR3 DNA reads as TGTGCCAGCATCAGGACTACTCAAGAGACCCAGTACTTC. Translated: CASIRTTQETQYF.

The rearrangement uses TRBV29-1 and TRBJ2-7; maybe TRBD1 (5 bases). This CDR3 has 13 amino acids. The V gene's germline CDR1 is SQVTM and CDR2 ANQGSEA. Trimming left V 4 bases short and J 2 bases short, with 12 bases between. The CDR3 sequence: CSVGSRVPYEQYF. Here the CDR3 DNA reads TGCAGCGTTGGATCCAGGGTACCCTACGAGCAGTACTTC.

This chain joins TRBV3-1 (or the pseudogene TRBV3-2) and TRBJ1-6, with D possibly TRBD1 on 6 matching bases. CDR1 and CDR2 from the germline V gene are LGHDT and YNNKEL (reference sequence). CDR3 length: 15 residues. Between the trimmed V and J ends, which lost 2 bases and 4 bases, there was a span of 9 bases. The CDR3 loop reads CASSQRTAYNSPLHF. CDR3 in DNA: TGTGCCAGCAGCCAACGGACAGCTTATAATTCACCCCTCCACTTT.

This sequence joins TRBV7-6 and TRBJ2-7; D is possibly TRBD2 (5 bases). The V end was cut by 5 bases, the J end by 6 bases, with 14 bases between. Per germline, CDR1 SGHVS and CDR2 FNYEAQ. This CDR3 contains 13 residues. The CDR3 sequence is CASSPTSFAEQYF. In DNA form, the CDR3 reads TGTGCCAGCAGCCCTACTAGTTTTGCCGAGCAGTACTTC.

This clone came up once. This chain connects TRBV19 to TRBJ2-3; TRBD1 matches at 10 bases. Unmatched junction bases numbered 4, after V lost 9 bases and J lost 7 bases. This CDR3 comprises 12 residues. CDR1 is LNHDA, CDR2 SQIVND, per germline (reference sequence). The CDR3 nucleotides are TGTGCCAGCCGACAGGGGGCGAATACGCAGTATTTT. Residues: CASRQGANTQYF.

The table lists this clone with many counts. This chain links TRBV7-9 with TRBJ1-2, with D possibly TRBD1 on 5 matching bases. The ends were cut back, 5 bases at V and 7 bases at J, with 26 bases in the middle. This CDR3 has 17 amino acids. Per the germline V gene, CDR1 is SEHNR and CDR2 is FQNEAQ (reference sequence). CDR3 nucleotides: TGTGCCAGCAGCCCGCAAAAGACAGTTAAGTTTCGCGGTGGCTACACCTTC. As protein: CASSPQKTVKFRGGYTF.

Here the CDR3 reads CASSLEEGQFF. CDR3 coding DNA: TGTGCCAGCAGTTTGGAGGAAGGGCAGTTCTTC. The chain carries TRBV12-3 or TRBV12-4 and TRBJ2-1, with D possibly TRBD2 on 5 matching bases. The germline V and J ends were trimmed by 3 bases and 12 bases, with 9 bases remaining between them. This CDR3 is 11 amino acids long.

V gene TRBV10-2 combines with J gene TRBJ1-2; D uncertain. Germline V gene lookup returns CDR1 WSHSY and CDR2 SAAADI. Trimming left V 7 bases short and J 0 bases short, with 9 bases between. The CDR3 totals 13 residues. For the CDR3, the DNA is TGCGCCAGCACAGAACCAGCTAACTATGGCTACACCTTC. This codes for CASTEPANYGYTF.

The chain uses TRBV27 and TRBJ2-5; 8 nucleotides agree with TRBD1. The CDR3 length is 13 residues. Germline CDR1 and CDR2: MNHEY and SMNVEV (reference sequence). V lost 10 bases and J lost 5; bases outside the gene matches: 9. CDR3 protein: CANMCRGLETQYF. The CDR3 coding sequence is TGTGCCAACATGTGCAGGGGGCTTGAGACCCAGTACTTC.

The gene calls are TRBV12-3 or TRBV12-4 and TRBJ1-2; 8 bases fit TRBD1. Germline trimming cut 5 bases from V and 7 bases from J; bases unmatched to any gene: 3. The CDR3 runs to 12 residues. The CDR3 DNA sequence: TGTGCCAGCAGTGCTGACAGGGGTGGCTACACCTTC. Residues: CASSADRGGYTF.

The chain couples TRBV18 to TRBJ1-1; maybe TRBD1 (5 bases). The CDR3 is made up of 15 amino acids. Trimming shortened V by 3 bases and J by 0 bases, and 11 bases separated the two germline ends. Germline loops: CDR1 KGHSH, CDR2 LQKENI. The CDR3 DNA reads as TGTGCCAGCTCACCCTCCCGGGGGGTGAACACTGAAGCTTTCTTT. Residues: CASSPSRGVNTEAFF.

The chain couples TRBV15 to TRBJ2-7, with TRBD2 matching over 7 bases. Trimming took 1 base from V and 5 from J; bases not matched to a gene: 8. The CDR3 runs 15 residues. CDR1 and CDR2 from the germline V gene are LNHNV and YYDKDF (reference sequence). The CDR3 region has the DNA TGTGCCACCAGCAGAGGGGCGGGGGAACTGCACGAGCAGTACTTC. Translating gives CATSRGAGELHEQYF.